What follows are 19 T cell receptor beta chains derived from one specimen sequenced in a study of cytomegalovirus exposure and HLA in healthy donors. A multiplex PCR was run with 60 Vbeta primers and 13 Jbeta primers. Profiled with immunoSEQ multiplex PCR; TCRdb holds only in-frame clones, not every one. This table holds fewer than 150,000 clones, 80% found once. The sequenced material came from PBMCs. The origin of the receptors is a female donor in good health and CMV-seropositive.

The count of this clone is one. The CDR3 bases are TGTGCCAGCAGCCCCCTCGGGGGGGAAAACATTCAGTACTTC. This encodes CASSPLGGENIQYF. The V gene is TRBV5-6, the J gene TRBJ2-4, with TRBD2 matching over 8 bases. The junction had 5 bases not matched to a gene; V was cut back by 4 bases and J by 5 bases. CDR3 size: 14 residues. Germline-derived CDR1 and CDR2 are SGHDT and YYEEEE.

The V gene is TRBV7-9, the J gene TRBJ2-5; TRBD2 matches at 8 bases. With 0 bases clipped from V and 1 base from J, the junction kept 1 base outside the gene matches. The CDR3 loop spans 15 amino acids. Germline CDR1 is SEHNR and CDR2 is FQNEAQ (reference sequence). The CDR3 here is CASSLALAGQETQYF. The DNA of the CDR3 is TGTGCCAGCAGCTTAGCCCTAGCGGGCCAAGAGACCCAGTACTTC.

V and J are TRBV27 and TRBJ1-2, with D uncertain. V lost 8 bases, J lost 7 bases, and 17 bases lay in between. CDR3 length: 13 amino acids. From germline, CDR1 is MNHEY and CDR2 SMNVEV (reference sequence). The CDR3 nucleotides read TGTGCCAGCGGTGCGCCTCCAAACCCTGGCTACACCTTC. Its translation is CASGAPPNPGYTF.

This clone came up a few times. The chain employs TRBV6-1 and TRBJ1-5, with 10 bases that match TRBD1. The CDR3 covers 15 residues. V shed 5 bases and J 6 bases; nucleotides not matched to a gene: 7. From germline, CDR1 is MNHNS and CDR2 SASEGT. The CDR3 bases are TGTGCCAGCAGTCGTGGACAGGGGGATCCTCAGCCCCAGCATTTT. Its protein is CASSRGQGDPQPQHF.

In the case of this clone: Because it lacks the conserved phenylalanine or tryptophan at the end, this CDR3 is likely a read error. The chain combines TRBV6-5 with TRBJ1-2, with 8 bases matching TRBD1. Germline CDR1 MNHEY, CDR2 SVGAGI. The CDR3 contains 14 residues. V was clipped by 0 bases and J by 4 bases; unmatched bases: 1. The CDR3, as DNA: TGTGCCAGCAGTTACTCGGACAGGGCCTATGGCTACACCCTC. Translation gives CASSYSDRAYGYTL.

The CDR3 reads CASSPEGYSGNTIYF. The DNA for the CDR3 is TGTGCCAGCAGCCCCGAGGGTTACTCTGGAAACACCATATATTTT. The V gene is TRBV7-9, the J gene TRBJ1-3; D gene ambiguous. With 5 bases removed from V and 0 bases from J, the gap between germline ends came to 11 bases. The CDR3 runs 15 residues. Germline lookup yields CDR1 SEHNR and CDR2 FQNEAQ (reference sequence). The full variable domain, with the rest looked up from reference TRBV7-9 and TRBJ1-3, is DTGVSQNPRHKITKRGQNVTFRCDPISEHNRLYWYRQTLGQGPEFLTYFQNEAQLEKSRLLSDRFSAERPKGSFSTLEIQRTEQGDSAMYLCASSPEGYSGNTIYFGEGSWLTVV.

In DNA form, the CDR3 reads TGTGCCAGCAGCCAAGCCTCTCAGGGGGCTCTTAATGAAAAACTGTTTTTT. The encoded protein is CASSQASQGALNEKLFF. The chain recombines TRBV4-2 with TRBJ1-4; 8 bases align to TRBD1. This CDR3 region has 17 residues. Germline trimming cut 1 base from V and 4 bases from J; bases unmatched to any gene: 8. CDR1 and CDR2 from the germline V gene are LGHNA and YNFKEQ.

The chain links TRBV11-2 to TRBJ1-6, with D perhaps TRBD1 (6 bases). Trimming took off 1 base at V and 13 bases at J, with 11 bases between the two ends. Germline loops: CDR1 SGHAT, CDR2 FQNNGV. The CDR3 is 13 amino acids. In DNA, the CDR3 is TGTGCCAGCAGCTTAGTCCCTCAGGGGCCCCTCCACTTT. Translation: CASSLVPQGPLHF.

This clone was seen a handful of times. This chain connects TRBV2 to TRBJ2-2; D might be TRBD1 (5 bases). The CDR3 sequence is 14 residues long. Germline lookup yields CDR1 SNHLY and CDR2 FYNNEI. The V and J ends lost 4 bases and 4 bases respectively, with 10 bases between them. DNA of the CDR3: TGTGCCAGCAGTGGCAGGGCAGCCACCGGGGAGCTGTTTTTT. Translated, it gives CASSGRAATGELFF.

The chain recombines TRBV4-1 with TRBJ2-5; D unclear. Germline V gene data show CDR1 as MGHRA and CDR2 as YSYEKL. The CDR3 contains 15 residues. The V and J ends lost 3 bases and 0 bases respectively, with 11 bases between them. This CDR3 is CASSQLEQYQETQYF. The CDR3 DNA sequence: TGCGCCAGCAGCCAGCTGGAGCAGTACCAAGAGACCCAGTACTTC.

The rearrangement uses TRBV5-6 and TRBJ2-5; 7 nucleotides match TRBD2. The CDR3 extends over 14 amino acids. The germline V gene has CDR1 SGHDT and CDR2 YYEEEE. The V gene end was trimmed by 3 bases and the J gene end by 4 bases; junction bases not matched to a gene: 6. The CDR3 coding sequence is TGTGCCAGCAGCTCGGGCGGGGGAGGAGAGACCCAGTACTTC. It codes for CASSSGGGGETQYF. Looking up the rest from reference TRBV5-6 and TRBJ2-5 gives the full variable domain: DAGVTQSPTHLIKTRGQQVTLRCSPKSGHDTVSWYQQALGQGPQFIFQYYEEEERQRGNFPDRFSGHQFPNYSSELNVNALLLGDSALYLCASSSGGGGETQYFGPGTRLLVL.

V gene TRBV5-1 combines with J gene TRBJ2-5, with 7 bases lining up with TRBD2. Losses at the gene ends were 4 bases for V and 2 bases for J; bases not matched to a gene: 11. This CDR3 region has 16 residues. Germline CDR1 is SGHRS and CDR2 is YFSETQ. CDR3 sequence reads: CASSLEAAGIQETQYF. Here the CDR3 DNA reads TGCGCCAGCAGCCTGGAGGCAGCGGGGATTCAAGAGACCCAGTACTTC.

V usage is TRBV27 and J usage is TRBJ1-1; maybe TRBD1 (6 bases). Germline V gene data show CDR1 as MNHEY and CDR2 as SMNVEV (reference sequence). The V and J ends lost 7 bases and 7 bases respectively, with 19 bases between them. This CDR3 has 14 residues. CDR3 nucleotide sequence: TGTGCCAGCACCCCGACAGGAGGCCCTTTTGAAGCTTTCTTT. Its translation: CASTPTGGPFEAFF.

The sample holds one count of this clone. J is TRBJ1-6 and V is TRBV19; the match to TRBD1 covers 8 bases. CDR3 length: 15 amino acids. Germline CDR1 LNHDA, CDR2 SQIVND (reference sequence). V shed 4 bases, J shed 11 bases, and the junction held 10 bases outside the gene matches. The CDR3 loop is CASSTLHRGVTPLHF. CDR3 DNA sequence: TGTGCCAGTAGTACCCTTCACAGGGGGGTGACACCCCTCCACTTT.

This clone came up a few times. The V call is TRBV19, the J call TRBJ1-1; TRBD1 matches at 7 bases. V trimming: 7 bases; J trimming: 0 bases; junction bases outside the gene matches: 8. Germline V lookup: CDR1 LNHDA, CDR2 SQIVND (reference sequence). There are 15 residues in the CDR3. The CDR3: CASKGGQIMNTEAFF. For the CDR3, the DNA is TGTGCCAGTAAAGGGGGACAGATAATGAACACTGAAGCTTTCTTT.

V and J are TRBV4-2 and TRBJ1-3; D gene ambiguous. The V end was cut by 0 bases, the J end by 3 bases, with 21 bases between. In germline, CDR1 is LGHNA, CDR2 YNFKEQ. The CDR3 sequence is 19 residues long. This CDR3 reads CASSQDGVWSEGSGNTIYF. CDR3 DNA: TGTGCCAGCAGCCAAGATGGGGTTTGGTCCGAGGGAAGTGGAAACACCATATATTTT.

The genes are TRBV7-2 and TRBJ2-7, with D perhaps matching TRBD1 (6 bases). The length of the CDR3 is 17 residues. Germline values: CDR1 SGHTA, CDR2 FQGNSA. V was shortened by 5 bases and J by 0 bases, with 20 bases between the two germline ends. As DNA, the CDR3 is TGTGCCAGCAGCCGAGAAGGGGTGGGACACTTCTCCTACGAGCAGTACTTC. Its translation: CASSREGVGHFSYEQYF.

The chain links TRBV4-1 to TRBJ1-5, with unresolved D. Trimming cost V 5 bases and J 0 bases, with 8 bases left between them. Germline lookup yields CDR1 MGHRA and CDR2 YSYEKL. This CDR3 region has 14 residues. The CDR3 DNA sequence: TGCGCCAGCAGCTTAATTAATAGCAATCAGCCCCAGCATTTT. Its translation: CASSLINSNQPQHF.

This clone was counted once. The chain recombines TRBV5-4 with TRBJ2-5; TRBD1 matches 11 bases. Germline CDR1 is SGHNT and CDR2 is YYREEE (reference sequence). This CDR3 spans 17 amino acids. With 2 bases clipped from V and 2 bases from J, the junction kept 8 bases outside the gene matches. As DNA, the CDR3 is TGTGCCAGCAGCTTTCGGTCCGGGACAGGGGGACAAGAGACCCAGTACTTC. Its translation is CASSFRSGTGGQETQYF.